This T cell receptor (beta chain) stems from a study of prognosis after radiotherapy for stage I lung cancer. Turning to the study itself: Under 15 patients' tumors were adenocarcinoma, and roughly seven patients' tumors were squamous cell carcinoma. Study-level findings and limits: It was reported that patients with metastases and those without them differed in TRBV and TRBJ gene usage.

Germline CDR1 and CDR2: SNHLY and FYNNEI. V trimming: 6 bases; J trimming: 5 bases; junction bases outside the gene matches: 4. The length of the CDR3 is 14 residues. The table lists this clonotype with many counts. The target antigen is unknown. Genomic DNA served as the source from which two-round multiplex PCR generated TCR beta CDR3 amplicons. Amplification in first-round PCR relied on primers specific to each TRBV and TRBJ gene. From the multiplex PCR reads, TCRdb called clonotypes with MiXCR, one entry per CDR3 protein. The sample has 50,000 to 75,000 distinct CDR3 sequences, about 25% seen once. The patients, a group without prior chemotherapy, radiotherapy or other malignancies, were all node-negative on CT and PET/CT. Peripheral blood samples of roughly 5.9 milliliters were drawn at each of two time points.

Here the sequenced sample was PBMCs, taken before or after stereotactic body radiation therapy (not recorded which). The rearrangement uses TRBV2 and TRBJ1-6; the match to TRBD1 covers 7 bases. This clonotype was obtained from a donor aged 50 or older with non-small cell lung cancer. In nucleotides, the CDR3 is TGTGCCAGCAGCACCGGGACAGATAATTCACCCCTCCACTTT. Protein product: CASSTGTDNSPLHF.